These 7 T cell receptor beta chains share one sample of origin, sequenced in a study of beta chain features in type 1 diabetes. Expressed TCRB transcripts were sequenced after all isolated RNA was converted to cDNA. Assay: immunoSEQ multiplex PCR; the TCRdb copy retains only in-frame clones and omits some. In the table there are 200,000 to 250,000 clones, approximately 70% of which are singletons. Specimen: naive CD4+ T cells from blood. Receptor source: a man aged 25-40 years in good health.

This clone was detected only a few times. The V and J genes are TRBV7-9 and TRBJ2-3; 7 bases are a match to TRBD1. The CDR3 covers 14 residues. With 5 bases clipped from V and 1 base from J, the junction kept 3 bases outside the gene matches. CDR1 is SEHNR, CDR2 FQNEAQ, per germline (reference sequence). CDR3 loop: CASSLGQGTDTQYF. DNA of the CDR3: TGTGCCAGCAGCCTTGGACAGGGCACAGATACGCAGTATTTT.

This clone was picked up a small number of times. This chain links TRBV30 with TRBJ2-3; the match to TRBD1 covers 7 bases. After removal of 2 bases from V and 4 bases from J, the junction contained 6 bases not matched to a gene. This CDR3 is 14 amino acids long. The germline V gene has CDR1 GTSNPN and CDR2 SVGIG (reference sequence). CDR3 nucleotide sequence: TGTGCCTGGAGTCGACAGGGTATCGCAGATACGCAGTATTTT. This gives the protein CAWSRQGIADTQYF.

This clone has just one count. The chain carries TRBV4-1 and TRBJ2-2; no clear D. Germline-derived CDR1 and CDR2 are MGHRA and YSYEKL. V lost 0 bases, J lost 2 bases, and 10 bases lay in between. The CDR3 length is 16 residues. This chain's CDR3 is CASSQEGLGNTGELFF. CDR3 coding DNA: TGCGCCAGCAGCCAAGAAGGTTTGGGAAACACCGGGGAGCTGTTTTTT.

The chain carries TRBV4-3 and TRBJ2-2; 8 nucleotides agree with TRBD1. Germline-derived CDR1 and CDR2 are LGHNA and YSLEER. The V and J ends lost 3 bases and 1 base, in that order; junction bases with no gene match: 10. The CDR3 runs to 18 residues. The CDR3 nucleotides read TGCGCCAGCAGCCAGAGGTTGGCCGGGACAGGGAACACCGGGGAGCTGTTTTTT. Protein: CASSQRLAGTGNTGELFF.

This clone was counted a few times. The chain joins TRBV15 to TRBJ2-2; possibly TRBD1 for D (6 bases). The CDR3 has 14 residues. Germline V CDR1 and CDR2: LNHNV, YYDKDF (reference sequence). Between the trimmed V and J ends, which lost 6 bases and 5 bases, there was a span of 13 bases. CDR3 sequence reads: CATRGGQGTGELFF. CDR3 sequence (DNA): TGTGCCACCAGGGGCGGGCAGGGGACCGGGGAGCTGTTTTTT. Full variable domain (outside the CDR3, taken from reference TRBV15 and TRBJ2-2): DAMVIQNPRYQVTQFGKPVTLSCSQTLNHNVMYWYQQKSSQAPKLLFHYYDKDFNNEADTPDNFQSRRPNTSFCFLDIRSPGLGDTAMYLCATRGGQGTGELFFGEGSRLTVL.

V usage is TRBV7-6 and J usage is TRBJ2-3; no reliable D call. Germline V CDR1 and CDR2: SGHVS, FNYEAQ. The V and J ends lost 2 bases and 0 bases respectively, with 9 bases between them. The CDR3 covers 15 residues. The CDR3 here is CASSLSISSTDTQYF. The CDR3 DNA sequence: TGTGCCAGCAGCTTATCCATCTCTAGCACAGATACGCAGTATTTT. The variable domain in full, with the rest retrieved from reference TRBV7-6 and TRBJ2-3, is GAGVSQSPRYKVTKRGQDVALRCDPISGHVSLYWYRQALGQGPEFLTYFNYEAQQDKSGLPNDRFSAERPEGSISTLTIQRTEQRDSAMYRCASSLSISSTDTQYFGPGTRLTVL.

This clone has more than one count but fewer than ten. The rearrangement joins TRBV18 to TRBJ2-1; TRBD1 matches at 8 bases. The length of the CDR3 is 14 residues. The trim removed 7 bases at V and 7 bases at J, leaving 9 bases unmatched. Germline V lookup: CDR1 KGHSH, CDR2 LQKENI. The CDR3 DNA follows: TGTGCCAGCTTACAAGGGACAGGTGGAAATGAGCAGTTCTTC. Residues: CASLQGTGGNEQFF.